One sample yielded the 19 T cell receptor beta chains listed below, sequenced in a study of shared clonotypes between healthy human individuals. Using immunoSEQ multiplex PCR, the repertoire was profiled, and TCRdb retains in-frame clones only, with some absent. The sample contains 950,000 to 1,100,000 clones, 65% to 75% of which appear only once. Material: memory CD4+ T cells sorted from blood. Subset noted: CD45RA-negative fraction. The receptors here all came from a man between 18 and 29 years old in good health.

The chain recombines TRBV12-5 with TRBJ2-3; a weak D match, TRBD2 (5 bases). V lost 6 bases, J lost 4 bases, and 14 bases lay in between. The germline V gene encodes CDR1 LGHNT and CDR2 FRNRAP. This CDR3 is built from 14 residues. The CDR3 sequence is CASGPRGGSDTQYF. CDR3 nucleotide sequence: TGTGCTAGTGGCCCCCGAGGAGGTTCAGATACGCAGTATTTT.

The rearrangement uses TRBV10-1 and TRBJ2-1; D is unresolved. The V gene's germline CDR1 is WNHNN and CDR2 SYGVQD (reference sequence). V lost 2 bases and J 7 bases, leaving 6 bases between the germline ends. This CDR3 contains 12 residues. The CDR3 sequence: CASSESVNEQFF. For the CDR3, the DNA is TGCGCCAGCAGTGAGAGCGTAAATGAGCAGTTCTTC.

The genes are TRBV29-1 and TRBJ2-4, with D possibly TRBD1 on 5 matching bases. The germline CDR1 and CDR2 sequences are SQVTM and ANQGSEA. The germline V and J ends were trimmed by 0 bases and 1 base, with 13 bases remaining between them. CDR3 length: 16 residues. The CDR3 spells CSVEDLSGRAKNIQYF. CDR3 DNA: TGCAGCGTTGAAGATCTCTCAGGGCGGGCCAAAAACATTCAGTACTTC.

The chain recombines TRBV27 with TRBJ2-2; a weak D match, TRBD2 (5 bases). V lost 3 bases to trimming and J lost 0 bases, with 5 bases between them. CDR1 and CDR2 from the germline V gene are MNHEY and SMNVEV (reference sequence). The CDR3 is made up of 14 amino acids. The DNA for the CDR3 is TGTGCCAGCAGTTTCGGGACGAACACCGGGGAGCTGTTTTTT. It yields the protein CASSFGTNTGELFF.

V usage is TRBV27 and J usage is TRBJ2-7; 11 positions match TRBD2. This CDR3 comprises 15 residues. The germline V gene has CDR1 MNHEY and CDR2 SMNVEV (reference sequence). V shed 6 bases and J 3 bases; nucleotides not matched to a gene: 7. The DNA of the CDR3 is TGTGCCAGCAGGCAACTAGGGACTAGCGGCTACGAGCAGTACTTC. This codes for CASRQLGTSGYEQYF.

The chain has TRBV23-1 and TRBJ1-2; 9 bases are a match to TRBD1. TRBV23-1 is designated an ORF whose function remains uncertain. The CDR3 has 16 amino acids. The ends lost 0 bases at V and 8 bases at J; junction bases unmatched: 10. The CDR3 is CASSQSRDRDSRGYTF. In DNA form, the CDR3 reads TGCGCCAGCAGTCAATCCAGGGACAGGGATAGTAGGGGCTACACCTTC.

The chain uses TRBV6-6 and TRBJ2-7; tentatively, D is TRBD2 (6 bases). V lost 10 bases, J lost 2 bases, and 12 bases lay in between. The CDR3 consists of 12 residues. The germline V gene has CDR1 MNHNY and CDR2 SVGAGI (reference sequence). The CDR3 spells CATGVSTYEQYF. CDR3 nucleotide sequence: TGTGCCACGGGGGTCAGCACCTACGAGCAGTACTTC.

This chain uses TRBV28 with TRBJ2-3; D may be TRBD1 (5 bases). Germline V gene sequence: CDR1 MDHEN, CDR2 SYDVKM. The CDR3 is 13 residues long. Trimming took off 5 bases at V and 4 bases at J, with 10 bases between the two ends. CDR3 loop: CASSGAPPDTQYF. DNA for the CDR3: TGTGCCAGCAGTGGGGCCCCCCCAGATACGCAGTATTTT.

The rearrangement uses TRBV7-9 and TRBJ1-2; TRBD1 matches at 8 bases. This CDR3 has 15 residues. Germline CDR1 SEHNR, CDR2 FQNEAQ (reference sequence). Trimming cost V 0 bases and J 0 bases; bases outside gene matches: 0. DNA for the CDR3: TGTGCCAGCAGCTTAGCGGACAGGGCTAACTATGGCTACACCTTC. It is translated as CASSLADRANYGYTF.

The chain joins TRBV7-9 to TRBJ1-1; 7 bases align to TRBD1. This CDR3 region has 14 residues. V shed 5 bases, J shed 6 bases, and the junction held 9 bases outside the gene matches. CDR1 and CDR2 (germline): SEHNR, FQNEAQ (reference sequence). The chain's CDR3 is CASSTTGKVAEAFF. The CDR3 coding sequence is TGTGCCAGCAGCACGACAGGGAAAGTAGCTGAAGCTTTCTTT. The variable domain in full, completed from reference TRBV7-9 and TRBJ1-1, reads DTGVSQNPRHKITKRGQNVTFRCDPISEHNRLYWYRQTLGQGPEFLTYFQNEAQLEKSRLLSDRFSAERPKGSFSTLEIQRTEQGDSAMYLCASSTTGKVAEAFFGQGTRLTVV.

This clone was detected once. The chain has TRBV5-5 and TRBJ1-1, with no clear D. CDR3 length equals 14 residues. Trimming removed 2 bases from V and 0 bases from J, with 8 bases in between. Germline CDR1 is SGHKS and CDR2 is YYEKEE (reference sequence). The CDR3 DNA reads as TGTGCCAGCAGCTTTTCCGGTTTGAACACTGAAGCTTTCTTT. Protein sequence: CASSFSGLNTEAFF.

The chain's CDR3 is CASSGTGGLTNEQFF. The CDR3 region has the DNA TGTGCCAGCAGTGGGACAGGGGGCCTAACCAATGAGCAGTTCTTC. The V and J genes are TRBV6-1 and TRBJ2-1; 11 bases are shared with TRBD1. Per the germline V gene, CDR1 is MNHNS and CDR2 is SASEGT. V gave up 4 bases and J gave up 6 bases; unmatched junction bases: 5. The CDR3 loop spans 15 amino acids.

The chain couples TRBV7-9 to TRBJ1-2, with D perhaps TRBD1 (5 bases). V was cut by 5 bases and J by 8 bases, with 21 bases left in between. CDR3 length: 15 residues. Per germline, CDR1 SEHNR and CDR2 FQNEAQ (reference sequence). CDR3 region: CASSPQQVVSYGYTF. The CDR3 DNA sequence: TGTGCCAGCAGCCCCCAACAGGTCGTAAGTTACGGCTACACCTTC.

The chain recombines TRBV6-5 with TRBJ1-5, with D maybe TRBD1 (5 bases). Trimming removed 6 bases at V and 3 bases at J, with 15 bases between. Germline V gives CDR1 MNHEY, CDR2 SVGAGI. This CDR3 is 15 amino acids long. This CDR3 reads CASSPLGGDNQPQHF. In nucleotides, the CDR3 is TGTGCCAGCAGCCCCCTCGGGGGGGACAATCAGCCCCAGCATTTT.

V usage is TRBV28 and J usage is TRBJ1-2; 7 bases are a match to TRBD1. The CDR3 has 15 residues. Looked up from germline, CDR1 is MDHEN and CDR2 is SYDVKM. Trimming cost V 2 bases and J 1 base; bases outside gene matches: 4. CDR3 residues: CASSLEQGYNYGYTF. In DNA, the CDR3 is TGTGCCAGCAGTTTAGAACAGGGGTATAACTATGGCTACACCTTC.

The genes are TRBV29-1 and TRBJ2-1; possibly TRBD1 or TRBD2 for D (5 bases each). The CDR3 loop spans 14 amino acids. Germline assignment: CDR1 SQVTM and CDR2 ANQGSEA. Trimming removed 6 bases at V and 7 bases at J, with 19 bases between. The CDR3 protein is CSVAAGTDVNEQFF. The DNA for the CDR3 is TGCAGCGTCGCGGCCGGGACCGACGTTAATGAGCAGTTCTTC.

The rearrangement joins TRBV5-1 to TRBJ2-1; 10 positions agree with TRBD2. Germline V gene lookup returns CDR1 SGHRS and CDR2 YFSETQ. This CDR3 has 14 amino acids. V lost 2 bases and J lost 15; bases outside the gene matches: 11. The CDR3 coding sequence is TGCGCCAGCAGCTTCGGGACTAGCGAGGGGGTACGGTTCTTC. Protein product: CASSFGTSEGVRFF.

The chain uses TRBV5-6 and TRBJ1-4; TRBD1 is a possible D gene (5 bases). The CDR3 runs to 15 residues. V lost 1 base, J lost 4 bases, and 11 bases lay in between. Germline-derived CDR1 and CDR2 are SGHDT and YYEEEE. The CDR3 DNA reads as TGTGCCAGCAGCTTGATCACAGGCCGTAATGAAAAACTGTTTTTT. This translates into CASSLITGRNEKLFF.

This chain connects TRBV28 to TRBJ1-5, with 9 bases identical to TRBD1. CDR1 MDHEN and CDR2 SYDVKM come from the germline V gene. The length of the CDR3 is 14 residues. V gave up 6 bases and J gave up 6 bases; unmatched junction bases: 6. This CDR3 reads CASRVTGGIQPQHF. CDR3 nucleotides: TGTGCCAGCAGGGTGACAGGGGGGATTCAGCCCCAGCATTTT.